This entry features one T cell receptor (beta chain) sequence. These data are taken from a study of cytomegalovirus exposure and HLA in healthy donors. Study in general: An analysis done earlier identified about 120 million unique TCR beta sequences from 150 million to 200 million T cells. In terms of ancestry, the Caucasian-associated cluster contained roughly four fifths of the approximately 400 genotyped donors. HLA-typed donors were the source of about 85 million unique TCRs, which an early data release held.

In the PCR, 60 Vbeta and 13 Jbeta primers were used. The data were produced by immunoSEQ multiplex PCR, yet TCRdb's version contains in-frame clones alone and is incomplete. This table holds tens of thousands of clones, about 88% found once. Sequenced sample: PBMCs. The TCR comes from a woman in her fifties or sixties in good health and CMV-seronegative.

The CDR3 protein is CASSLKAGSTDTQYF. The CDR3 DNA sequence: TGCGCCAGCAGCTTGAAAGCGGGGAGCACAGATACGCAGTATTTT. The chain recombines TRBV5-1 with TRBJ2-3; 7 bases agree with TRBD2. The CDR3 is made up of 15 amino acids. Germline V gene data show CDR1 as SGHRS and CDR2 as YFSETQ. The J segment lost 0 bases and the V segment lost 1 base, leaving 2 bases of the junction unmatched.